The 22 T cell receptor beta chains given below trace back to one sample, sequenced in a study of CD8 T cells in ankylosing spondylitis. TCRdb re-called the 5' RACE reads with MiXCR, one entry per CDR3 protein. In the table there are 120,000 or so distinct CDR3 sequences, roughly an eighth of which are singletons. Sequences were obtained from blood, either unsorted or a sorted T cell fraction (not recorded which). The receptor source for this set is a female donor with ankylosing spondylitis or in good health (not recorded which).

This clonotype was seen repeatedly, ten times or more. The rearrangement uses TRBV12-3 or TRBV12-4 and TRBJ2-7, with no clear D. This CDR3 has 13 amino acids. The V and J ends lost 1 base and 2 bases respectively, with 6 bases between them. Here the CDR3 DNA reads TGTGCCAGCAGTTTAGGTAGGGCCTACGAGCAGTACTTC. Its protein product is CASSLGRAYEQYF.

This clonotype was recorded at least ten times. The V gene is TRBV5-1, the J gene TRBJ2-5; TRBD2 agrees at 10 bases. The germline gives CDR1 SGHRS, CDR2 YFSETQ. The CDR3 is 16 amino acids. The V and J ends lost 4 bases and 2 bases, in that order; junction bases with no gene match: 8. The CDR3 coding sequence is TGCGCCAGCAGCGAGGGGACTAGCGCGAATCAAGAGACCCAGTACTTC. The encoded protein is CASSEGTSANQETQYF.

There are many counts of this clonotype. This chain uses TRBV25-1 with TRBJ2-5, with D possibly being TRBD1 (6 bases). The V gene lost 1 base and the J gene lost 1 base, with 7 bases spanning the gap. The CDR3 totals 14 residues. Germline V CDR1 and CDR2: MGHDK, SYGVNS. The CDR3 nucleotides are TGTGCCAGCAGTGAATTCAGGGGCCAAGAGACCCAGTACTTC. This gives the protein CASSEFRGQETQYF.

This clonotype was observed at least ten times. The J gene is TRBJ2-1, the V gene TRBV20-1, with D maybe TRBD2 (5 bases). V lost 3 bases and J lost 6, with 15 bases in between. Germline V gene sequence: CDR1 DFQATT, CDR2 SNEGSKA (reference sequence). The CDR3 is 14 residues long. CDR3 nucleotide sequence: TGCAGTGCTAGGGACTCGGCGGGTCCCAATGAGCAGTTCTTC. Its translation is CSARDSAGPNEQFF.

V is TRBV20-1 and J is TRBJ1-1; no clear D gene. Trimming stripped 3 bases from V and 1 base from J, with 9 bases between. The CDR3 is made up of 13 amino acids. Germline V lookup: CDR1 DFQATT, CDR2 SNEGSKA (reference sequence). The CDR3 nucleotides are TGCAGTGCTAGCCCTCCAGGGAACACTGAAGCTTTCTTT. Residues: CSASPPGNTEAFF.

This clonotype was detected many times. The chain is built from TRBV20-1 and TRBJ2-7; D gene uncertain. V was shortened by 0 bases and J by 4 bases, with 10 bases between the two germline ends. CDR3 length: 13 residues. From germline, CDR1 is DFQATT and CDR2 SNEGSKA (reference sequence). CDR3 nucleotide sequence: TGCAGTGCTAGAGATCGGATAGTTTACGAGCAGTACTTC. Translation gives CSARDRIVYEQYF.

Only a few counts were recorded for this clonotype. This chain's CDR3 is CATSRDPSGRAGGEQFF. CDR3 DNA sequence: TGTGCCACCAGCAGAGATCCATCGGGGAGGGCCGGGGGTGAGCAGTTCTTC. This chain links TRBV15 with TRBJ2-1; 7 nucleotides match TRBD2. Germline trimming cut 0 bases from V and 9 bases from J; bases unmatched to any gene: 14. The CDR3 loop spans 17 amino acids. CDR1 and CDR2 from the germline V gene are LNHNV and YYDKDF (reference sequence).

The chain employs TRBV20-1 and TRBJ1-2; D ambiguous. Germline V gene sequence: CDR1 DFQATT, CDR2 SNEGSKA (reference sequence). The CDR3 extends over 13 amino acids. V dropped 5 bases and J dropped 4 bases, with 14 bases sitting between them. CDR3 sequence: CSASSPGRYGYTF. The CDR3 DNA reads TGCAGTGCTTCGTCCCCCGGCCGCTATGGCTACACCTTC.

CDR3 in DNA: TGCGCCAGCAGCTTCAGCGGGACCACAGATACGCAGTATTTT. It is translated as CASSFSGTTDTQYF. The chain carries TRBV5-1 and TRBJ2-3; TRBD2 aligns across 7 bases. The CDR3 has 14 amino acids. Germline CDR1 is SGHRS and CDR2 is YFSETQ. After removal of 2 bases from V and 2 bases from J, the junction contained 2 bases not matched to a gene. Supplemented by reference TRBV5-1 and TRBJ2-3, the full variable domain reads KAGVTQTPRYLIKTRGQQVTLSCSPISGHRSVSWYQQTPGQGLQFLFEYFSETQRNKGNFPGRFSGRQFSNSRSEMNVSTLELGDSALYLCASSFSGTTDTQYFGPGTRLTVL.

This clonotype was observed a handful of times. The V and J genes are TRBV20-1 and TRBJ2-3, with D possibly being TRBD2 (6 bases). The V end lost 0 bases, the J end lost 2 bases, and 12 bases lay between the germline ends. CDR3 length equals 15 residues. From germline, CDR1 is DFQATT and CDR2 SNEGSKA (reference sequence). CDR3: CSARDLASATDTQYF. CDR3 coding DNA: TGCAGTGCTAGAGATTTGGCTAGCGCCACAGATACGCAGTATTTT.

Ten or more counts support this clonotype. The chain is built from TRBV6-1 and TRBJ2-3; tentative D call: TRBD2 (5 bases). The V gene lost 4 bases and the J gene lost 6 bases, with 8 bases spanning the gap. Germline V gene sequence: CDR1 MNHNS, CDR2 SASEGT. This CDR3 is 12 amino acids long. The CDR3 DNA reads as TGTGCCAGCAGTGCCGGGGAGGATACGCAGTATTTT. It encodes CASSAGEDTQYF.

This chain uses TRBV5-1 with TRBJ2-6, with 7 bases fitting TRBD2. The V gene end was trimmed by 0 bases and the J gene end by 2 bases; junction bases not matched to a gene: 2. Germline CDR1 reads SGHRS; CDR2 reads YFSETQ. This CDR3 spans 16 amino acids. CDR3 sequence reads: CASSLGEGTGANVLTF. The CDR3 DNA follows: TGCGCCAGCAGCTTGGGGGAGGGAACTGGGGCCAACGTCCTGACTTTC.

This clonotype has a count of ten or more. The V gene is TRBV7-2, the J gene TRBJ2-1, with TRBD2 matching 12 bases. V shed 7 bases, J shed 15 bases, and the junction held 7 bases outside the gene matches. Per the germline V gene, CDR1 is SGHTA and CDR2 is FQGNSA. The CDR3 runs to 12 residues. CDR3 protein: CASNLAGGALFF. The CDR3, as DNA: TGTGCCAGCAACCTAGCGGGAGGGGCTCTGTTCTTC.

This clonotype was picked up a small number of times. The chain has TRBV7-6 and TRBJ2-1; 13 positions agree with TRBD2. The CDR3 sequence is 16 residues long. Trimming cost V 5 bases and J 6 bases; bases outside gene matches: 7. Germline V CDR1 and CDR2: SGHVS, FNYEAQ. The chain's CDR3 is CASSERGLAGTNEQFF. CDR3 DNA sequence: TGTGCCAGCAGCGAGCGGGGACTAGCGGGAACCAATGAGCAGTTCTTC.

This clonotype was counted many times. The chain uses TRBV27 and TRBJ2-6; D is ambiguous. V shed 6 bases and J shed 4 bases, with 10 bases lying between them. The length of the CDR3 is 14 residues. CDR1 and CDR2 from the germline V gene are MNHEY and SMNVEV (reference sequence). The CDR3 here is CASRITSGANVLTF. The CDR3 bases are TGTGCCAGCAGAATTACATCCGGGGCCAACGTCCTGACTTTC.

This clonotype appeared many times. The chain combines TRBV20-1 with TRBJ2-5, with TRBD1 as a possible D gene (6 bases). The length of the CDR3 is 14 residues. With 4 bases removed from V and 4 bases from J, the gap between germline ends came to 16 bases. The germline gives CDR1 DFQATT, CDR2 SNEGSKA (reference sequence). The CDR3 nucleotides read TGCAGTGCTACTAAATCCGGGACAACAGAGACCCAGTACTTC. Translation gives CSATKSGTTETQYF.

This clonotype was counted many times. The rearrangement joins TRBV19 to TRBJ1-5; D remains unclear. V shed 6 bases and J shed 3 bases, with 6 bases lying between them. CDR1 and CDR2 (germline): LNHDA, SQIVND (reference sequence). There are 12 residues in the CDR3. The CDR3 reads CASRQNNQPQHF. The CDR3 bases are TGTGCCAGTAGACAGAACAATCAGCCCCAGCATTTT.

This clonotype has at least ten counts. This chain joins TRBV7-8 and TRBJ2-2; D ambiguous. Between the trimmed V and J ends, which lost 3 bases and 2 bases, there was a span of 10 bases. This CDR3 region has 15 residues. Germline-derived CDR1 and CDR2 are SGHVS and FQNEAQ. The CDR3 sequence is CASSFAYPNTGELFF. The CDR3 nucleotides are TGTGCCAGCAGCTTCGCTTACCCCAACACCGGGGAGCTGTTTTTT.

This clonotype was detected only a few times. The genes are TRBV7-2 and TRBJ2-4, with 7 bases fitting TRBD1. After removal of 4 bases from V and 4 bases from J, the junction contained 4 bases not matched to a gene. CDR3 length: 14 residues. Germline loops: CDR1 SGHTA, CDR2 FQGNSA. This CDR3 is CASSSPDRKNIQYF. Written as DNA, the CDR3 is TGTGCCAGCAGCTCGCCGGACAGGAAAAACATTCAGTACTTC.

A word on this clonotype: Since a much larger clone is just one base distant, this may be a read error. The chain has TRBV5-1 and TRBJ1-6; possible D gene TRBD1, 5 bases. The CDR3 is 13 residues long. Trimming removed 9 bases at V and 11 bases at J, with 18 bases between. From germline, CDR1 is SGHRS and CDR2 YFSETQ. CDR3 nucleotides: TGCGCCACCAGGGATGTTGGAGCGCCACCCCTCCACTTT. This sequence encodes CATRDVGAPPLHF.

The chain recombines TRBV27 with TRBJ1-5, with 7 bases that match TRBD1. In germline, CDR1 is MNHEY, CDR2 SMNVEV (reference sequence). Trimming took 5 bases from V and 2 from J; bases not matched to a gene: 6. The CDR3 consists of 15 residues. The CDR3 DNA is TGTGCCAGCAGTATGGGGACAGTGGGCAATCAGCCCCAGCATTTT. As protein: CASSMGTVGNQPQHF.

The V gene is TRBV19, the J gene TRBJ2-4; the match to TRBD1 covers 9 bases. Germline trimming cut 5 bases from V and 0 bases from J; bases unmatched to any gene: 17. The germline gives CDR1 LNHDA, CDR2 SQIVND (reference sequence). The CDR3 is 20 residues long. CDR3 in amino acids: CASSATGTGMPRLAKNIQYF. The DNA of the CDR3 is TGTGCCAGTAGTGCGACCGGGACAGGGATGCCCCGTCTAGCCAAAAACATTCAGTACTTC.